This TCR beta chain emerged from a study of T cell repertoires in cytomegalovirus infection. Each CDR3 protein gets one entry after TCRdb re-called the reads with MiXCR. The sample holds some 700,000 distinct CDR3 sequences; 30% to 40% are singletons and the top ten take 18%. Details on this clonotype: Its antigen is as yet unknown.

Germline CDR1 reads KGHSH; CDR2 reads LQKENI. The V segment lost 1 base and the J segment 0 bases; nucleotides outside the gene matches: 9. This CDR3 spans 17 amino acids. This TCR was sampled from a human donor in good health (CMV status not recorded). Some clones in this sample may be carry-over from other donors' samples. This sample comprised cultured PBMCs, obtained from culture after CMV antigen stimulation. The V gene is TRBV18, the J gene TRBJ2-7, with 7 bases that match TRBD1. CDR3 residues: CASSPQAGGTSSYEQYF. CDR3 nucleotide sequence: TGTGCCAGCTCACCACAGGCAGGGGGAACGAGCTCCTACGAGCAGTACTTC.